The following is a TCR beta chain sequence with its context. Seattle participants joined during active infection and were tracked over time. Authors' processing steps: For nucleated cells, counts were estimated from reference gene primer amplification. The assay was immunoSEQ multiplex PCR, and TCRdb's table has in-frame clones only and misses some. V and J calls and clone size are given by that table; D and trimming were obtained from the DNA. The data hold around 280,000 clones, with about nine tenths observed a single time. Trimming shortened V by 2 bases and J by 0 bases, and 11 bases separated the two germline ends. Germline CDR1 and CDR2: SNHLY and FYNNEI. The CDR3 is made up of 16 amino acids. The data derive from a study of blood T cell repertoires in COVID-19. Turning to the study itself: Acute-phase and convalescent COVID-19 samples originated in the United States, Italy and Spain. PBMCs, B-cell-depleted T cells, or T cells provided the cDNA or gDNA that made up the material.

The chain joins TRBV2 to TRBJ1-3, with D hard to call. The sequencing input was peripheral blood. This clonotype originated in a woman aged 25 to 39 with COVID-19, enrolled during active disease. The CDR3 region has the DNA TGTGCCAGCAGTGAATTATCGAGCTACTCTGGAAACACCATATATTTT. It codes for CASSELSSYSGNTIYF. The entire variable domain, with the rest obtained from reference TRBV2 and TRBJ1-3, is as follows: EPEVTQTPSHQVTQMGQEVILRCVPISNHLYFYWYRQILGQKVEFLVSFYNNEISEKSEIFDDQFSVERPDGSNFTLKIRSTKLEDSAMYFCASSELSSYSGNTIYFGEGSWLTVV.